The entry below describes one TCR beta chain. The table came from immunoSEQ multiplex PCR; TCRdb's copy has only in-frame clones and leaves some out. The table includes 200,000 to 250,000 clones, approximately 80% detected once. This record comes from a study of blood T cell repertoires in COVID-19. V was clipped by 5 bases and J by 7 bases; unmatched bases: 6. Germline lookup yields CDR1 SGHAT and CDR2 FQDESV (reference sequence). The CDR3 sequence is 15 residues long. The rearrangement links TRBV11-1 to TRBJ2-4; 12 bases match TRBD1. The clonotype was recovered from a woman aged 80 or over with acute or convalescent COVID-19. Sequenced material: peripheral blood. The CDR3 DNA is TGTGCCAGCAGCCCGGGACAGGGGGCGTGGAACATTCAGTACTTC. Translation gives CASSPGQGAWNIQYF.